Below are 26 T cell receptor beta chains sequenced from a single sample in a study of cytotoxic CD8 clonotypes in ibrutinib-treated CLL. Repertoires were generated with immunoSEQ multiplex PCR, while TCRdb's copy carries only in-frame clones and drops some. The table includes a few hundred thousand clones, approximately 80% detected once. The specimen comprised PBMCs, sampled before ibrutinib treatment. The receptors stem from a human donor with chronic lymphocytic leukemia.

The genes are TRBV9 and TRBJ1-1; D is possibly TRBD1 (5 bases). Trimming cost V 8 bases and J 7 bases, with 12 bases left between them. Looked up from germline, CDR1 is SGDLS and CDR2 is YYNGEE. CDR3 length: 11 residues. DNA for the CDR3: TGTGCCAGTTCCAGGGACGGTGAAGCTTTCTTT. It specifies CASSRDGEAFF.

The chain joins TRBV18 to TRBJ2-1; 15 bases are a match to TRBD2. Germline CDR1 reads KGHSH; CDR2 reads LQKENI. V shed 5 bases and J 10 bases; nucleotides not matched to a gene: 6. This CDR3 comprises 15 residues. In nucleotides, the CDR3 is TGTGCCAGCTCAAGGACTAGCGGGAGGGCTGTAGAGCAGTTCTTC. Translation: CASSRTSGRAVEQFF.

This chain links TRBV6-5 with TRBJ2-5; the D is unclear. Trimming stripped 3 bases from V and 6 bases from J, with 14 bases between. The CDR3 runs 14 residues. From germline, CDR1 is MNHEY and CDR2 SVGAGI. The CDR3 DNA sequence: TGTGCCAGCAGTTATAGGAGTCAGGAGAAGACCCAGTACTTC. It encodes CASSYRSQEKTQYF.

The J gene is TRBJ2-3, the V gene TRBV9, with D possibly TRBD2 on 6 matching bases. Per the germline V gene, CDR1 is SGDLS and CDR2 is YYNGEE. This CDR3 has 15 residues. Trimming shortened V by 0 bases and J by 7 bases, and 15 bases separated the two germline ends. DNA for the CDR3: TGTGCCAGCAGCGTAGTTAGTCGGGAGTGGAATACGCAGTATTTT. Protein product: CASSVVSREWNTQYF.

Comments on this clone: The same CDR3 can be traced to other DNA sequences in this sample. The genes are TRBV30 and TRBJ2-7, with D unclear. The CDR3 consists of 11 residues. Trimming left V 1 base short and J 3 bases short, with 4 bases between. Germline V gives CDR1 GTSNPN, CDR2 SVGIG (reference sequence). CDR3 sequence: CAWSGNYEQYF. The CDR3 DNA reads as TGTGCCTGGAGTGGGAACTACGAGCAGTACTTC.

V and J are TRBV4-3 and TRBJ2-7, with D possibly being TRBD2 (6 bases). V was trimmed by 4 bases and J by 5 bases, leaving 12 bases between them. This CDR3 is built from 13 residues. From germline, CDR1 is LGHNA and CDR2 YSLEER. CDR3 sequence reads: CASSPLAGNEQYF. The CDR3 nucleotides are TGCGCCAGCAGCCCATTGGCGGGGAACGAGCAGTACTTC.

The table lists this clone with a few counts. The chain links TRBV7-9 to TRBJ1-2; D may be TRBD1 (5 bases). The V end lost 6 bases, the J end lost 2 bases, and 13 bases lay between the germline ends. This CDR3 spans 14 amino acids. Germline-derived CDR1 and CDR2 are SEHNR and FQNEAQ (reference sequence). The DNA of the CDR3 is TGTGCCAGCAGACATACACAGGAAAACTATGGCTACACCTTC. As protein: CASRHTQENYGYTF.

This clone has just a few counts. The rearrangement uses TRBV5-4 and TRBJ2-1; tentatively, D is TRBD1 (6 bases). The V and J ends lost 2 bases and 9 bases respectively, with 15 bases between them. The CDR3 sequence is 14 residues long. The germline V gene encodes CDR1 SGHNT and CDR2 YYREEE (reference sequence). The CDR3 is CASSLLGQSAEQFF. Written as DNA, the CDR3 is TGTGCCAGCAGCTTACTTGGACAGTCCGCTGAGCAGTTCTTC.

The DNA of the CDR3 is TGTGCCAGCAGCTTAGGAGGGCTAGACTATGGCTACACCTTC. Translated, it gives CASSLGGLDYGYTF. The V and J genes are TRBV7-9 and TRBJ1-2, with unresolved D. The V end lost 1 base, the J end lost 3 bases, and 9 bases lay between the germline ends. CDR1 SEHNR and CDR2 FQNEAQ come from the germline V gene (reference sequence). The length of the CDR3 is 14 residues.

The genes are TRBV4-2 and TRBJ2-1; 10 nucleotides match TRBD2. V trimming: 1 base; J trimming: 2 bases; junction bases outside the gene matches: 14. The CDR3 is made up of 20 amino acids. Germline lookup yields CDR1 LGHNA and CDR2 YNFKEQ. The CDR3 DNA follows: TGTGCCAGCAGCCAAGGGTCTAGGGTTTGGCTAGCGGGAGCCTACAATGAGCAGTTCTTC. Translating gives CASSQGSRVWLAGAYNEQFF.

This chain connects TRBV5-1 to TRBJ2-1, with TRBD2 identical over 7 bases. J gave up 3 bases and V 0 bases, and 9 bases lay outside the gene matches. In germline, CDR1 is SGHRS, CDR2 YFSETQ. This CDR3 contains 17 residues. CDR3 DNA: TGCGCCAGCAGCTTGGGTTCTACGGGAGGATTCTACAATGAGCAGTTCTTC. Protein product: CASSLGSTGGFYNEQFF.

CDR3 nucleotides: TGTGCCAGCAGCGTAGACCAGCGGGAGTTGGATACGCAGTATTTT. This translates into CASSVDQRELDTQYF. The V and J genes are TRBV9 and TRBJ2-3; the match to TRBD2 covers 8 bases. The junction had 6 bases not matched to a gene; V was cut back by 0 bases and J by 6 bases. This CDR3 spans 15 amino acids. CDR1 and CDR2 from the germline V gene are SGDLS and YYNGEE.

The chain carries TRBV4-2 and TRBJ1-1, with TRBD1 as a possible D gene (5 bases). Per the germline V gene, CDR1 is LGHNA and CDR2 is YNFKEQ. Trimming pared 2 bases from V and 1 base from J, leaving 17 bases between. There are 17 residues in the CDR3. The CDR3, as DNA: TGTGCCAGCAGCCAACTCCCAAGGACACCAACGAACACTGAAGCTTTCTTT. It is translated as CASSQLPRTPTNTEAFF.

The chain joins TRBV30 to TRBJ1-5; D ambiguous. Trimming shortened V by 0 bases and J by 7 bases, and 16 bases separated the two germline ends. This CDR3 contains 15 residues. Germline CDR1 reads GTSNPN; CDR2 reads SVGIG (reference sequence). CDR3 coding DNA: TGTGCCTGGAGTGTATTTTCCCGGGCGGGCCAGCCCCAGCATTTT. Protein: CAWSVFSRAGQPQHF.

The J gene is TRBJ1-1, the V gene TRBV18; D is undetermined. Trimming took 6 bases from V and 2 from J, leaving 13 bases between them. Germline CDR1 reads KGHSH; CDR2 reads LQKENI. The CDR3 is made up of 14 amino acids. CDR3 nucleotides: TGTGCCAGCTCCCCATCCCAGGCAAACACTGAAGCTTTCTTT. As protein: CASSPSQANTEAFF.

V usage is TRBV28 and J usage is TRBJ1-3; TRBD1 matches 9 bases. The ends lost 6 bases at V and 4 bases at J; junction bases unmatched: 22. Germline loops: CDR1 MDHEN, CDR2 SYDVKM. The CDR3 spans 20 residues. In DNA, the CDR3 is TGTGCCAGCAGCCCTATTAGGGGGGGTGGACAGGGGCCGGGAGGAAACACCATATATTTT. Translation gives CASSPIRGGGQGPGGNTIYF.

This clone was picked up a small number of times. The chain carries TRBV12-5 and TRBJ2-5; 9 bases align to TRBD1. J lost 1 base, V lost 6 bases, and 6 bases had no gene match. Germline V gene sequence: CDR1 LGHNT, CDR2 FRNRAP. The CDR3 consists of 15 residues. CDR3 protein: CASGRGTGPQETQYF. CDR3 sequence (DNA): TGTGCTAGTGGGAGAGGGACAGGGCCCCAAGAGACCCAGTACTTC.

The chain links TRBV16 to TRBJ2-7; D is unresolved. Germline loops: CDR1 KGHSY, CDR2 FQNENV. Trimming stripped 0 bases from V and 6 bases from J, with 6 bases between. CDR3 length: 12 residues. CDR3 protein: CASSQSRTEQYF. The CDR3 DNA sequence: TGTGCCAGCAGCCAATCTCGGACCGAGCAGTACTTC.

The chain couples TRBV6-5 to TRBJ1-1; possibly TRBD1 for D (6 bases). V was pared by 7 bases and J by 0 bases, with 12 bases between. Germline values: CDR1 MNHEY, CDR2 SVGAGI. CDR3 length: 14 residues. CDR3 residues: CASKTGQMNTEAFF. CDR3 coding DNA: TGTGCCAGCAAGACAGGACAGATGAACACTGAAGCTTTCTTT.

The chain uses TRBV30 and TRBJ2-3; 11 nucleotides match TRBD2. Germline V gene lookup returns CDR1 GTSNPN and CDR2 SVGIG (reference sequence). J lost 6 bases, V lost 3 bases, and 5 bases had no gene match. This CDR3 contains 14 residues. The CDR3 nucleotides are TGTGCCTGGAGACTAGCGGGAGTGACGGATACGCAGTATTTT. Amino acid sequence: CAWRLAGVTDTQYF.

The chain recombines TRBV20-1 with TRBJ1-1; D possibly corresponds to TRBD1 (5 bases). There are 11 residues in the CDR3. In germline, CDR1 is DFQATT, CDR2 SNEGSKA (reference sequence). The CDR3 bases are TGCGGGGGTCGAGGGAACACTGAAGCTTTCTTT. This translates into CGGRGNTEAFF.

This clone appeared a few times. The rearrangement links TRBV4-1 to TRBJ1-5; tentatively, D is TRBD1 (6 bases). This CDR3 is built from 17 residues. Trimming removed 1 base from V and 2 bases from J, with 15 bases in between. Germline loops: CDR1 MGHRA, CDR2 YSYEKL. The CDR3 bases are TGCGCCAGCAGCCAAGCCCCGTGGAGGGGGGGCAATCAGCCCCAGCATTTT. This sequence encodes CASSQAPWRGGNQPQHF.

The J gene is TRBJ2-4, the V gene TRBV19; 8 nucleotides match TRBD1. Per germline, CDR1 LNHDA and CDR2 SQIVND (reference sequence). V gave up 7 bases and J gave up 8 bases; unmatched junction bases: 13. The CDR3 has 15 amino acids. CDR3 DNA sequence: TGTGCCAGTACAACGACAGGGGATTCCGGGGACATTCAGTACTTC. Translation: CASTTTGDSGDIQYF.

This chain joins TRBV7-9 and TRBJ2-1, with 9 bases aligning to TRBD1. There are 13 residues in the CDR3. Germline V CDR1 and CDR2: SEHNR, FQNEAQ (reference sequence). V shed 6 bases, J shed 8 bases, and the junction held 5 bases outside the gene matches. Written as DNA, the CDR3 is TGTGCCAGCAGTATAACAGGGGGCTATGAGCAGTTCTTC. Protein product: CASSITGGYEQFF.

The chain has TRBV21-1 and TRBJ1-2; TRBD1 reflects the table's D call only, with no check against the DNA. TRBV21-1 is tagged as a pseudogene. CDR3 size: 14 residues. CDR3 nucleotide sequence: TGTGCCAGCACCCCAAGGGGGCAAAACTATGGCTACACCTTC. This sequence encodes CASTPRGQNYGYTF.

This clone occurred a few times. The chain couples TRBV9 to TRBJ1-2; a possible D gene is TRBD1 (5 bases). CDR1 is SGDLS, CDR2 YYNGEE, per germline. Trimming shortened V by 4 bases and J by 6 bases, and 13 bases separated the two germline ends. CDR3 size: 13 residues. CDR3 sequence: CASSRTMTDGYTF. DNA for the CDR3: TGTGCCAGCAGCCGCACAATGACAGATGGCTACACCTTC.